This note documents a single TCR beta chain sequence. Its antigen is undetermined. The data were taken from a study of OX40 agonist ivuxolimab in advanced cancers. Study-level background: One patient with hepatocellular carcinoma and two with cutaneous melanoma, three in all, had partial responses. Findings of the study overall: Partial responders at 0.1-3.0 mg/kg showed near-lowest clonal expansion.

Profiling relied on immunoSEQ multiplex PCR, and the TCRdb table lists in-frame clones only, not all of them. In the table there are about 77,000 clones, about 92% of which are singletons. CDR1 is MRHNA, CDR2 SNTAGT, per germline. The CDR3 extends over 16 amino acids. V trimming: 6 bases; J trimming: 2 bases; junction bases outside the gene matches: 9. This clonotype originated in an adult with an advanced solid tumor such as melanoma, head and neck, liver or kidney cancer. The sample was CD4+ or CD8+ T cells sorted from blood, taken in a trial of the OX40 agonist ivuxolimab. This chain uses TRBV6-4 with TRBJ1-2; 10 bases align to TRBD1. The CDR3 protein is CASSGPPGQGNYGYTF. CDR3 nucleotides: TGTGCCAGCAGCGGCCCTCCGGGACAGGGGAACTATGGCTACACCTTC.